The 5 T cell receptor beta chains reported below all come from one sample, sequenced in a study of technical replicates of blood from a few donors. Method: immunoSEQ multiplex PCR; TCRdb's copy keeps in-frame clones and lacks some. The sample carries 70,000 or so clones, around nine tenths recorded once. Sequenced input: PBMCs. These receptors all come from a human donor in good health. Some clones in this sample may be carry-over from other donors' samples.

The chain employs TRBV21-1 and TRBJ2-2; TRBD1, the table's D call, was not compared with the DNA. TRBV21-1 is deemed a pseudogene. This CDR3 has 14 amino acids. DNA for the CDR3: TGTGGGGCGAGACAGGGACGGGGCACCGGGGAGCTGTTTTTT. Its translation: CGARQGRGTGELFF.

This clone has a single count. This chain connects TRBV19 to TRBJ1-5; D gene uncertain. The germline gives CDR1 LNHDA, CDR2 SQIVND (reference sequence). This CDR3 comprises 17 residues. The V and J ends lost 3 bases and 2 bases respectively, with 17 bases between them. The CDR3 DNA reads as TGTGCCAGTAGTATTGGGCCGTTTAACGACGGCAATCAGCCCCAGCATTTT. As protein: CASSIGPFNDGNQPQHF.

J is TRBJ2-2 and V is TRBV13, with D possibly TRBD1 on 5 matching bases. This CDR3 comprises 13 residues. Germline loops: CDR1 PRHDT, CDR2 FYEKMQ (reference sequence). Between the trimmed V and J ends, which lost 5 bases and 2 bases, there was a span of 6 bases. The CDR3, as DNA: TGTGCCAGCAGCAGGACAAACACCGGGGAGCTGTTTTTT. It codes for CASSRTNTGELFF.

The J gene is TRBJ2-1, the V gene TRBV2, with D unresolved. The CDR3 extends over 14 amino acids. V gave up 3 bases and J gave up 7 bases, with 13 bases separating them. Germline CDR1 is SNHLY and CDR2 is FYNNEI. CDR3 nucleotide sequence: TGTGCCAGCAGTGAGGCAGGTGGTGGGAATGAGCAGTTCTTC. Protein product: CASSEAGGGNEQFF.

CDR3 residues: CASSIIAGKGNQPQHF. The CDR3 nucleotides are TGTGCCAGTAGTATCATCGCAGGGAAGGGCAATCAGCCCCAGCATTTT. The chain couples TRBV19 to TRBJ1-5, with D tentatively TRBD1 (5 bases). There are 16 residues in the CDR3. V dropped 3 bases and J dropped 2 bases, with 14 bases sitting between them. CDR1 and CDR2 from the germline V gene are LNHDA and SQIVND (reference sequence).